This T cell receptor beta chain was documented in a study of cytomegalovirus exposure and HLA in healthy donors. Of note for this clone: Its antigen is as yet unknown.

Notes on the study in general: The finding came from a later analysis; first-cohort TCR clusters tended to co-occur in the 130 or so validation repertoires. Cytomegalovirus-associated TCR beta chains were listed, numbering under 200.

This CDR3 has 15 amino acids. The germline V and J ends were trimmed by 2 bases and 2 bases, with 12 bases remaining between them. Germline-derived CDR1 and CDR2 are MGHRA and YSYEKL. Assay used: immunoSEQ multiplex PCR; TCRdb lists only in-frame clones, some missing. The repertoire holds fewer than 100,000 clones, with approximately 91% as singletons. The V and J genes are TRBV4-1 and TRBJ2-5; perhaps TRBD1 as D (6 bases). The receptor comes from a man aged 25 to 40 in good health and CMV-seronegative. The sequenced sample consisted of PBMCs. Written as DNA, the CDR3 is TGCGCCAGCAGCCAACCGACAGGTCCGCAAGAGACCCAGTACTTC. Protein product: CASSQPTGPQETQYF.